This TCR beta chain was found in a study of response to subunit inactivated influenza vaccine. At least ten counts were recorded for this clonotype. One entry per CDR3 protein, called by TCRdb with MiXCR from the RT-PCR reads. The repertoire includes some 200,000 distinct CDR3 sequences, 9.5% to 15% of them detected once, and 25% to 35% sits in the top ten. The CDR3 is 15 residues long. J lost 8 bases, V lost 7 bases, and 10 bases had no gene match. The germline gives CDR1 MDHEN, CDR2 SYDVKM. This sample also appeared in a second study, on T cells expressing NK-cell markers. That source adds: Generation of TCR beta cDNA was performed by 5'RACE template switching incorporating UMIs. Among eight sequenced donors, seven carried HCMV seropositivity while one was seronegative. Of the CD8+ T cells in a handful of donors, about 1.0-7.5% belonged to dominant NKG2C+ clonotypes. A handful of donors' CD3+CD56-NKG2C+ cells were dominated by the same clonotypes.

This chain joins TRBV28 and TRBJ2-2; 10 nucleotides agree with TRBD1. The sequenced sample was CD8+ T cells sorted from PBMCs, obtained 11 to 12 days after vaccination. The receptor was derived from a man aged 50 to 59 who received an inactivated influenza vaccine. The CDR3: CASIPVGQGKGELFF. In DNA form, the CDR3 reads TGTGCCAGCATTCCTGTGGGACAGGGGAAGGGGGAGCTGTTTTTT. The full variable domain, rest sourced from reference TRBV28 and TRBJ2-2, is DVKVTQSSRYLVKRTGEKVFLECVQDMDHENMFWYRQDPGLGLRLIYFSYDVKMKEKGDIPEGYSVSREKKERFSLILESASTNQTSMYLCASIPVGQGKGELFFGEGSRLTVL.